Following are 10 T cell receptor beta chains from one sample sequenced in a study of shared clonotypes between healthy human individuals. Cells designated naive CD8 were CD45RO-negative and were positively selected for CCR7, with terminally differentiated effector memory CD45RA+ cells excluded. TCRdb's table, derived via immunoSEQ multiplex PCR, lists solely in-frame clones and lacks some. Among roughly 2,000,000 clones listed, about 95% were seen once. The specimen was naive CD8+ T cells sorted from blood. The receptors originated from a young man in good health.

V usage is TRBV18 and J usage is TRBJ2-7; TRBD1 matches at 8 bases. The CDR3 consists of 19 residues. Trimming removed 6 bases from V and 2 bases from J; junction bases left unmatched: 21. Germline CDR1 KGHSH, CDR2 LQKENI. CDR3 loop: CASSSPTGEVASEPYEQYF. DNA for the CDR3: TGTGCCAGCTCGTCACCGACAGGGGAGGTGGCTAGCGAACCCTACGAGCAGTACTTC.

The V and J genes are TRBV12-5 and TRBJ2-3; no clear D. CDR3 length: 12 residues. CDR1 LGHNT and CDR2 FRNRAP come from the germline V gene. The ends were cut back, 5 bases at V and 3 bases at J, with 6 bases in the middle. The CDR3 loop is CASGDSTDTQYF. The CDR3 nucleotides are TGTGCTAGTGGTGACTCTACAGATACGCAGTATTTT.

This clone showed up just a few times. The chain has TRBV5-1 and TRBJ1-6, with D unclear. The CDR3 loop spans 17 amino acids. The germline V and J ends were trimmed by 0 bases and 5 bases, with 15 bases remaining between them. Germline CDR1 is SGHRS and CDR2 is YFSETQ. DNA of the CDR3: TGCGCCAGCAGCTTGGGGCTATTCATGTCCGATAATTCACCCCTCCACTTT. It translates to CASSLGLFMSDNSPLHF.

The chain combines TRBV27 with TRBJ2-1, with D unclear. The CDR3 is made up of 16 amino acids. Between the trimmed V and J ends, which lost 3 bases and 6 bases, there was a span of 18 bases. CDR1 and CDR2 (germline): MNHEY, SMNVEV (reference sequence). This CDR3 is CASSFFGSGLVNEQFF. CDR3 DNA sequence: TGTGCCAGCAGTTTTTTCGGGTCCGGCCTCGTCAATGAGCAGTTCTTC.

On this clone itself: The sample has other DNA sequences that encode this CDR3 too. The V call is TRBV9, the J call TRBJ1-2, with D possibly TRBD1 on 5 matching bases. CDR1 is SGDLS and CDR2 is YYNGEE in the germline V gene. There are 14 residues in the CDR3. Between the trimmed V and J ends, which lost 0 bases and 0 bases, there was a span of 6 bases. CDR3 DNA: TGTGCCAGCAGCGTAGCGGGGGCTAACTATGGCTACACCTTC. Its translation is CASSVAGANYGYTF.

The gene calls are TRBV15 and TRBJ1-5, with no clear D. Trimming cost V 5 bases and J 3 bases, with 11 bases left between them. The CDR3 contains 14 residues. CDR1 is LNHNV, CDR2 YYDKDF, per germline (reference sequence). The CDR3 DNA is TGTGCCACCAGCGCCAGCTTGTCCAATCAGCCCCAGCATTTT. Its protein product is CATSASLSNQPQHF. Supplemented by reference TRBV15 and TRBJ1-5, the full variable domain reads DAMVIQNPRYQVTQFGKPVTLSCSQTLNHNVMYWYQQKSSQAPKLLFHYYDKDFNNEADTPDNFQSRRPNTSFCFLDIRSPGLGDTAMYLCATSASLSNQPQHFGDGTRLSIL.

Concerning this clone: The same CDR3 also results from other DNA sequences found in this sample. This chain links TRBV27 with TRBJ2-3; TRBD2 agrees at 11 bases. Germline V gene data show CDR1 as MNHEY and CDR2 as SMNVEV (reference sequence). Trimming cost V 3 bases and J 1 base; bases outside gene matches: 3. This CDR3 has 16 residues. The CDR3 sequence: CASSLLAGGGTDTQYF. In DNA, the CDR3 is TGTGCCAGCAGTTTGTTAGCGGGAGGGGGCACAGATACGCAGTATTTT.

The CDR3 region has the DNA TGCGCCAGCAGCTTGGAGGTCCTATACGAGCAGTACTTC. As protein: CASSLEVLYEQYF. This chain connects TRBV5-1 to TRBJ2-7; D remains ambiguous. The CDR3 runs to 13 residues. Trimming cost V 0 bases and J 4 bases, with 8 bases left between them. Germline CDR1 reads SGHRS; CDR2 reads YFSETQ.

The rearrangement joins TRBV4-3 to TRBJ2-5; D gene ambiguous. Germline V gives CDR1 LGHNA, CDR2 YSLEER. Trimming removed 5 bases from V and 5 bases from J, with 9 bases in between. The CDR3 runs to 12 residues. CDR3 region: CASSGSEETQYF. The DNA for the CDR3 is TGCGCCAGCAGCGGGTCAGAGGAGACCCAGTACTTC.

V gene TRBV27 combines with J gene TRBJ1-6, with a possible D match to TRBD1 (5 bases). The CDR3 totals 17 residues. Germline V lookup: CDR1 MNHEY, CDR2 SMNVEV (reference sequence). V gave up 4 bases and J gave up 1 base, with 14 bases separating them. The CDR3 sequence is CASSSGTEFSYNSPLHF. In DNA form, the CDR3 reads TGTGCCAGCAGTTCCGGGACCGAGTTTTCCTATAATTCACCCCTCCACTTT.